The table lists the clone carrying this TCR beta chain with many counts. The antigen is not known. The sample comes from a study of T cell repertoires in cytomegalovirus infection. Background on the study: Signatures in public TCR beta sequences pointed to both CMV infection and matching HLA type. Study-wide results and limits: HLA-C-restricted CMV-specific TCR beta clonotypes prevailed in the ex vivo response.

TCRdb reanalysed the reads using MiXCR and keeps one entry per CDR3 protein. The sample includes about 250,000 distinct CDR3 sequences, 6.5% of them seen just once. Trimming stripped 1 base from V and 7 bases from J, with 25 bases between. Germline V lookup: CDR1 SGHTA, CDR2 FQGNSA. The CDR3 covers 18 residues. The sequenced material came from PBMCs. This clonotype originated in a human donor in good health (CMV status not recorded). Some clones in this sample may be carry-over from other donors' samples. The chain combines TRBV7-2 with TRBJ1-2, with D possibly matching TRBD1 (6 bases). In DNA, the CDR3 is TGTGCCAGCAGCTTAGATCTGACTTTCTTGAAGGGGGGGGGTGGCTACACCTTC. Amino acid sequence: CASSLDLTFLKGGGGYTF.